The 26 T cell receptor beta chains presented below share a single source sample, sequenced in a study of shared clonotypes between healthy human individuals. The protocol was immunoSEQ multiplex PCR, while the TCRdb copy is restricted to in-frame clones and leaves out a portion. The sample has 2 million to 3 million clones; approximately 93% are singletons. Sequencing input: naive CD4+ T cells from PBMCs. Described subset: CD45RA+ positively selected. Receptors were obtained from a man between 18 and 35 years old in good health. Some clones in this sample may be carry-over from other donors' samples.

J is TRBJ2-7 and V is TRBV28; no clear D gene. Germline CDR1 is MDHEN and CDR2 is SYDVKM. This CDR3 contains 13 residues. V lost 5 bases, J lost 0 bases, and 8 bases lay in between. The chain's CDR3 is CASSQPLSYEQYF. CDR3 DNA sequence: TGTGCCAGCAGTCAGCCTCTCTCCTACGAGCAGTACTTC.

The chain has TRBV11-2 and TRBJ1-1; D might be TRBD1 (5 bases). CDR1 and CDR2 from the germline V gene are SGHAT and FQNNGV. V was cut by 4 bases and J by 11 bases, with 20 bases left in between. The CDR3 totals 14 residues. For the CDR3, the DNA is TGTGCCAGCAGCTCCCTCCTTAGGGGCCTTCGGGCTTTCTTT. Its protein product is CASSSLLRGLRAFF.

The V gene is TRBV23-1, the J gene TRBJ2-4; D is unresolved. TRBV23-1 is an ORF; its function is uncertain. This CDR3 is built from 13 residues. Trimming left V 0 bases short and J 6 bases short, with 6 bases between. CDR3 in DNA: TGCGCCAGCAGTCAATCTAAGGGAAACATTCAGTACTTC. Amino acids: CASSQSKGNIQYF.

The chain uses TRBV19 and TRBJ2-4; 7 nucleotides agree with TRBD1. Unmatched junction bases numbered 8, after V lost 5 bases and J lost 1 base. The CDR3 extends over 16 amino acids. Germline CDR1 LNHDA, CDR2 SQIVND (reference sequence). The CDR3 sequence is CASSGPAQGAKNIQYF. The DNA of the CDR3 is TGTGCCAGTAGTGGCCCGGCACAGGGGGCCAAAAACATTCAGTACTTC.

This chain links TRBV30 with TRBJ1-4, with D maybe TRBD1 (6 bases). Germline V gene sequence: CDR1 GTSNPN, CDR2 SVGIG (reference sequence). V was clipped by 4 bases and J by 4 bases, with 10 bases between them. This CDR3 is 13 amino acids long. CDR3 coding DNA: TGTGCCTGGAATACAGGGTATAATGAAAAACTGTTTTTT. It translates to CAWNTGYNEKLFF.

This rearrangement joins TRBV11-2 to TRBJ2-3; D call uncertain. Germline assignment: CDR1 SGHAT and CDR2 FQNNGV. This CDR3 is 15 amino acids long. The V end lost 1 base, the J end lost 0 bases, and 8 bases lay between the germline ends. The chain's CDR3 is CASSLVVTSTDTQYF. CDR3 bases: TGTGCCAGCAGCTTAGTCGTGACTAGCACAGATACGCAGTATTTT.

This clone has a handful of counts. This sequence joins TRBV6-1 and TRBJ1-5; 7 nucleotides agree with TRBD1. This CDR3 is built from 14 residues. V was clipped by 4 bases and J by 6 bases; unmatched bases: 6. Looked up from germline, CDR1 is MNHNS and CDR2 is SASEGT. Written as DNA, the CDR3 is TGTGCCAGCAGTGGGGGGACAGTCGCTCAGCCCCAGCATTTT. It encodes CASSGGTVAQPQHF.

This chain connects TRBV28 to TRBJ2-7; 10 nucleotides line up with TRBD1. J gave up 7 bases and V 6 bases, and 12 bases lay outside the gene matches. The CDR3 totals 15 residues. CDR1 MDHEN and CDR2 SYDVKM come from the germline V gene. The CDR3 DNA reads TGTGCCAGCAGCCAACCGGGACAGGGGACTGGGGAGCAGTACTTC. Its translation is CASSQPGQGTGEQYF.

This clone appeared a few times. The CDR3 is CASSAHRGSDTEAFF. The CDR3 DNA is TGTGCCAGCAGCGCCCACAGGGGGTCCGACACTGAAGCTTTCTTT. The chain employs TRBV4-2 and TRBJ1-1; 8 bases line up with TRBD1. Trimming took 5 bases from V and 3 from J; bases not matched to a gene: 8. This CDR3 contains 15 residues. Germline lookup yields CDR1 LGHNA and CDR2 YNFKEQ.

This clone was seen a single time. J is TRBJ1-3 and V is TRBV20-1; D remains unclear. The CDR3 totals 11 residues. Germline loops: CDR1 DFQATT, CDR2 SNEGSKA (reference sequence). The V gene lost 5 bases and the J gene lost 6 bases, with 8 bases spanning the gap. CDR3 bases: TGCAGTGCTCGCGCCCTAAACACCATATATTTT. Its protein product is CSARALNTIYF.

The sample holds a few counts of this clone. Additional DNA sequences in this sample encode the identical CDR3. The CDR3 reads CASSDGYQPQHF. CDR3 bases: TGTGCCAGCAGTGATGGGTATCAGCCCCAGCATTTT. The rearrangement links TRBV2 to TRBJ1-5; D gene ambiguous. Germline V lookup: CDR1 SNHLY, CDR2 FYNNEI. This CDR3 is built from 12 residues. V shed 3 bases and J shed 5 bases, with 5 bases lying between them.

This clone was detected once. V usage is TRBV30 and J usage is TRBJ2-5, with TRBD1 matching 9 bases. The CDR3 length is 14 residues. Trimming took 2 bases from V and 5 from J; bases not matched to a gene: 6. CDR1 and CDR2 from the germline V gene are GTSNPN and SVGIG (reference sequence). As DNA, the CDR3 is TGTGCCTGGAGTTCTACAGGGGGCTTCGAGACCCAGTACTTC. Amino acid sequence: CAWSSTGGFETQYF.

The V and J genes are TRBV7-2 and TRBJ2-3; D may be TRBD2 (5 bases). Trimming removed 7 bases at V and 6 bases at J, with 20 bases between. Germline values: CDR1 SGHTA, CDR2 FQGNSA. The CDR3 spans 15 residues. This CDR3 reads CASTSRRGSRDTQYF. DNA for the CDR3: TGTGCCAGCACCTCCCGGCGAGGGTCCCGGGATACGCAGTATTTT.

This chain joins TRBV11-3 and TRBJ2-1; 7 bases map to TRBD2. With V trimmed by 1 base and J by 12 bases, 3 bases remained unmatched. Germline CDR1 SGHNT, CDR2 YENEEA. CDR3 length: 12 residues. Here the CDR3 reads CASSLAGGSQFF. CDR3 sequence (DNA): TGTGCCAGCAGCTTAGCGGGAGGCTCGCAGTTCTTC.

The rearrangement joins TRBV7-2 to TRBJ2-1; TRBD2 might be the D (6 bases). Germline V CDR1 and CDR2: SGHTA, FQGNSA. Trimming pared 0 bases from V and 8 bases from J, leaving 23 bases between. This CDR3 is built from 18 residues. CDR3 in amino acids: CASSLASGVGVSFYEQFF. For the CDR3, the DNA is TGTGCCAGCAGCTTAGCTTCGGGGGTTGGAGTTTCGTTTTATGAGCAGTTCTTC.

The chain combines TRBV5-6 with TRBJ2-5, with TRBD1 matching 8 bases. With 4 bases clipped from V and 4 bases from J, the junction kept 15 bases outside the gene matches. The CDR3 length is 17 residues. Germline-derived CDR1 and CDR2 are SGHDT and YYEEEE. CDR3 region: CASSAGAGGGFRETQYF. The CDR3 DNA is TGTGCCAGCAGCGCAGGGGCAGGGGGCGGTTTTCGAGAGACCCAGTACTTC.

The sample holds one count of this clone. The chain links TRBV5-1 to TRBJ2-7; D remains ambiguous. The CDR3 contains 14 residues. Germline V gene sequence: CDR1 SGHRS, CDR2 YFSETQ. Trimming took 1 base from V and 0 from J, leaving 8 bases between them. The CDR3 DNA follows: TGCGCCAGCAGCTTGTGGCAGAGCTCCTACGAGCAGTACTTC. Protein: CASSLWQSSYEQYF.

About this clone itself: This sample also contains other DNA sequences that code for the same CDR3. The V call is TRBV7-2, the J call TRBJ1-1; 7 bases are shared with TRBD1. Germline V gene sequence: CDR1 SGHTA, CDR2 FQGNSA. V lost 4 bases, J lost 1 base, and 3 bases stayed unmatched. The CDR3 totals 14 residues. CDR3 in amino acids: CASSSGTANTEAFF. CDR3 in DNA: TGTGCCAGCAGCTCGGGGACAGCGAACACTGAAGCTTTCTTT.

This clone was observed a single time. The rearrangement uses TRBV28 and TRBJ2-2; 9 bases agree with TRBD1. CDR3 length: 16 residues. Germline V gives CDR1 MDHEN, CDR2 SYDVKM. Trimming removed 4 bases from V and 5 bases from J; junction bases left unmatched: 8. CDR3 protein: CASSSPGQGWTGELFF. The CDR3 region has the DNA TGTGCCAGCAGTTCCCCTGGACAGGGGTGGACCGGGGAGCTGTTTTTT.

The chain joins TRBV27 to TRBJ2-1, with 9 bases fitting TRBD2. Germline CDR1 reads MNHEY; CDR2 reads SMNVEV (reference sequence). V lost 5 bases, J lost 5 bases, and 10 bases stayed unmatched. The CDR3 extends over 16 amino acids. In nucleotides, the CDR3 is TGTGCCAGCAGTCCTCTGGCGGGAGGGACTGACAATGAGCAGTTCTTC. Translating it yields CASSPLAGGTDNEQFF.

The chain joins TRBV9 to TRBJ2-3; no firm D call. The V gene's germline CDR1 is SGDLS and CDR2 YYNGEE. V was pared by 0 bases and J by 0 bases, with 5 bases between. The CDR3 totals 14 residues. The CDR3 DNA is TGTGCCAGCAGCGTAGATGTGAGCACAGATACGCAGTATTTT. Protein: CASSVDVSTDTQYF.

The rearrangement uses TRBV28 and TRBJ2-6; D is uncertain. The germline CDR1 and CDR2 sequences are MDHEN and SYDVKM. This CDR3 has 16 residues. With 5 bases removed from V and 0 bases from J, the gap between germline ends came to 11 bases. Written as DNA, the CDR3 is TGTGCCAGCAGTGCCCCTCGGCTCTCTGGGGCCAACGTCCTGACTTTC. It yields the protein CASSAPRLSGANVLTF.

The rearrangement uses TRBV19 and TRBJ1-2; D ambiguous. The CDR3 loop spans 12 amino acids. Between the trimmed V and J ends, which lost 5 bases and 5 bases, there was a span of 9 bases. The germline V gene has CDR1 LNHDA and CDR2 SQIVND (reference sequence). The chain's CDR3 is CASSQRGYGYTF. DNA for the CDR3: TGTGCCAGTAGTCAACGAGGGTATGGCTACACCTTC.

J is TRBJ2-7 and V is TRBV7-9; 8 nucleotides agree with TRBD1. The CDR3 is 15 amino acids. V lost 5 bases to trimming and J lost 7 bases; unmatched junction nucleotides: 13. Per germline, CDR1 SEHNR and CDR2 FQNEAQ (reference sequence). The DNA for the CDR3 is TGTGCCAGCAGCGGACGGACAGGGACGATCGAGGAGCAGTACTTC. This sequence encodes CASSGRTGTIEEQYF. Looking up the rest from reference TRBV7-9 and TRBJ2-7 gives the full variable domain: DTGVSQNPRHKITKRGQNVTFRCDPISEHNRLYWYRQTLGQGPEFLTYFQNEAQLEKSRLLSDRFSAERPKGSFSTLEIQRTEQGDSAMYLCASSGRTGTIEEQYFGPGTRLTVT.

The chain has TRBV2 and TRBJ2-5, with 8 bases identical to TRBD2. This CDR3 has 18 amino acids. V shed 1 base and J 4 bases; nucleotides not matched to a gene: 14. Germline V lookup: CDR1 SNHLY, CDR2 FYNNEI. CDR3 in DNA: TGTGCCAGCAGTGAAGGGAACCAAGCGGGAGCGGCCGGAGAGACCCAGTACTTC. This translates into CASSEGNQAGAAGETQYF.

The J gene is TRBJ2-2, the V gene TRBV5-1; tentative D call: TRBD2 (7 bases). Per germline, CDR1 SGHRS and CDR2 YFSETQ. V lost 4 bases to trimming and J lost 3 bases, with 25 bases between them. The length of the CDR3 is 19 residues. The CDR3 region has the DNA TGCGCCAGCAGCCCCCTGGAGGGGGGCTCGACTAGCTACACCGGGGAGCTGTTTTTT. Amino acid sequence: CASSPLEGGSTSYTGELFF.